This entry is about one TCR beta chain. This entry belongs to a study of blood T cell repertoires in COVID-19. Whole-study context: There were acute and convalescent COVID-19 samples, and they came from the United States, Italy and Spain. Sources were T cells, B-cell-depleted T cells, or PBMCs; the material itself was cDNA or gDNA.

In the original processing: Scientists estimated how many nucleated cells there were by amplifying reference gene primers. Libraries were prepared by immunoSEQ multiplex PCR; TCRdb keeps only in-frame clonotypes and omits some of them. Clone size and the V and J calls come from that table; the DNA yielded D and trimming. The sample includes 150,000 to 160,000 clones, about 86% of them seen just once. Material for sequencing was peripheral blood. The receptor's source is a woman aged 60 to 75 with acute or convalescent COVID-19.

Written as DNA, the CDR3 is TGTGCCAGCAGCTTAGACGGGGGGGCTTTCGATGAGCAGTTCTTC. It translates to CASSLDGGAFDEQFF. The chain uses TRBV7-9 and TRBJ2-1, with 8 bases that match TRBD2. The length of the CDR3 is 15 residues. The V and J ends lost 1 base and 8 bases, in that order; junction bases with no gene match: 7. Germline values: CDR1 SEHNR, CDR2 FQNEAQ (reference sequence).